Sequencing of this T cell receptor beta chain was carried out in a study of blood T cell repertoires in COVID-19. Trimming removed 0 bases at V and 3 bases at J, with 3 bases between. CDR3 size: 13 residues. Germline assignment: CDR1 SGHRS and CDR2 YFSETQ. Method: immunoSEQ multiplex PCR; TCRdb's copy keeps in-frame clones and lacks some. The table has hundreds of thousands of clones, about 85% seen once. The specimen sequenced was PBMCs or T cells enriched from blood (not recorded which). The chain employs TRBV5-1 and TRBJ2-2; D is unclear. This TCR came from a woman between 18 and 29 years old with acute COVID-19. The CDR3 DNA follows: TGCGCCAGCAGCTTGGCTGACACCGGGGAGCTGTTTTTT. Encoded protein: CASSLADTGELFF.